These 8 T cell receptor beta chains came from one sample sequenced in a study of PD-L1 blockade in urothelial cancer. Here immunoSEQ multiplex PCR was the method, and the copy in TCRdb shows in-frame clones only, minus some. Counted here are 100,000 or so clones, roughly nine tenths occurring once; the ten biggest clones make up roughly 0.93%. This sample comprised PBMCs, obtained around atezolizumab (anti-PD-L1) treatment. Every receptor here comes from a woman older than 75 with urothelial cancer.

This rearrangement joins TRBV10-3 to TRBJ1-5; no clear D gene. The CDR3 loop spans 12 amino acids. Between the trimmed V and J ends, which lost 10 bases and 0 bases, there was a span of 7 bases. Germline V CDR1 and CDR2: ENHRY, SYGVKD. CDR3 coding DNA: TGTGCCACCCAAAATAGCAATCAGCCCCAGCATTTT. Translation: CATQNSNQPQHF.

This chain joins TRBV6-1 and TRBJ2-1; perhaps TRBD2 as D (6 bases). The CDR3 has 14 amino acids. V lost 4 bases and J 6 bases, leaving 13 bases between the germline ends. In germline, CDR1 is MNHNS, CDR2 SASEGT. The CDR3 loop reads CASSVGGLSNEQFF. CDR3 DNA: TGTGCCAGCAGTGTTGGGGGGTTGAGCAATGAGCAGTTCTTC.

The rearrangement links TRBV18 to TRBJ2-1; a possible D gene is TRBD2 (6 bases). The V end was cut by 2 bases, the J end by 0 bases, with 20 bases between. Per the germline V gene, CDR1 is KGHSH and CDR2 is LQKENI. The CDR3 length is 19 residues. CDR3 protein: CASSPDSGLGTSSYNEQFF. Written as DNA, the CDR3 is TGTGCCAGCTCACCAGATTCGGGACTCGGAACAAGCTCCTACAATGAGCAGTTCTTC.

This clone has a handful of counts. The chain is built from TRBV5-4 and TRBJ2-6; 13 bases agree with TRBD2. Trimming removed 5 bases from V and 10 bases from J; junction bases left unmatched: 9. Germline V gives CDR1 SGHNT, CDR2 YYREEE (reference sequence). The CDR3 extends over 16 amino acids. The CDR3 reads CASSIWTSGRSNVLTF. Written as DNA, the CDR3 is TGTGCCAGCAGTATCTGGACTAGCGGGAGAAGTAACGTCCTGACTTTC.

V and J are TRBV14 and TRBJ2-1, with 8 bases fitting TRBD1. The germline V gene encodes CDR1 SGHDN and CDR2 FVKESK. V lost 3 bases, J lost 3 bases, and 4 bases stayed unmatched. The CDR3 consists of 15 residues. The CDR3: CASSQRTGLYNEQFF. For the CDR3, the DNA is TGTGCCAGCAGCCAGCGGACAGGGCTCTACAATGAGCAGTTCTTC. Complete variable domain (other parts from reference TRBV14 and TRBJ2-1): EAGVTQFPSHSVIEKGQTVTLRCDPISGHDNLYWYRRVMGKEIKFLLHFVKESKQDESGMPNNRFLAERTGGTYSTLKVQPAELEDSGVYFCASSQRTGLYNEQFFGPGTRLTVL.

The J gene is TRBJ1-2, the V gene TRBV2; perhaps TRBD1 as D (6 bases). V lost 6 bases to trimming and J lost 5 bases, with 16 bases between them. The CDR3 length is 14 residues. Germline CDR1 reads SNHLY; CDR2 reads FYNNEI. The CDR3 nucleotides are TGTGCCAGCAGGGGCCTGACAGGAGGATATGGCTACACCTTC. Protein sequence: CASRGLTGGYGYTF.

This clone has more than one count but fewer than ten. V usage is TRBV7-9 and J usage is TRBJ1-2; possibly TRBD1 for D (6 bases). V was shortened by 5 bases and J by 2 bases, with 12 bases between the two germline ends. Looked up from germline, CDR1 is SEHNR and CDR2 is FQNEAQ (reference sequence). CDR3 length: 14 amino acids. The CDR3 sequence: CASSRRTENYGYTF. The CDR3 region has the DNA TGTGCCAGCAGCCGGCGGACAGAAAACTATGGCTACACCTTC.

The rearrangement joins TRBV5-1 to TRBJ2-1, with TRBD2 matching 10 bases. Germline values: CDR1 SGHRS, CDR2 YFSETQ. V was clipped by 5 bases and J by 1 base; unmatched bases: 12. This CDR3 comprises 18 residues. As DNA, the CDR3 is TGCGCCAGCAGGAAGAGAACTAGCGGGATCTCTTCCTACAATGAGCAGTTCTTC. It translates to CASRKRTSGISSYNEQFF.